What follows is one TCR beta chain and its context. The antigen is not known. The data belong to a study of cytomegalovirus exposure and HLA in healthy donors. Study-level findings and limits: Later analysis associated a missense DCLRE1C variant with TCR beta V- and J-gene trimming.

With 60 Vbeta and 13 Jbeta primers, the PCR was carried out. Here immunoSEQ multiplex PCR was the method, and the copy in TCRdb shows in-frame clones only, minus some. The profile shows fewer than 200,000 clones, around four fifths of them singletons. CDR1 SEHNR and CDR2 FQNEAQ come from the germline V gene (reference sequence). The CDR3 runs to 16 residues. V lost 3 bases and J lost 4, with 16 bases in between. V gene TRBV7-9 combines with J gene TRBJ1-3; D is undetermined. Input material: PBMCs. The TCR comes from a woman between 18 and 29 years old in good health and CMV-seronegative. CDR3 amino acids: CASSLEVARKGNTIYF. CDR3 nucleotides: TGTGCCAGCAGCTTGGAGGTCGCGAGGAAGGGAAACACCATATATTTT. Filled out from reference TRBV7-9 and TRBJ1-3, the complete variable domain reads DTGVSQNPRHKITKRGQNVTFRCDPISEHNRLYWYRQTLGQGPEFLTYFQNEAQLEKSRLLSDRFSAERPKGSFSTLEIQRTEQGDSAMYLCASSLEVARKGNTIYFGEGSWLTVV.